This T cell receptor (beta chain) came from a study of radiation and T cells in renal cell carcinoma. On this clone itself: No antigen is known for it.

The germline CDR1 and CDR2 sequences are SNHLY and FYNNEI. V dropped 9 bases and J dropped 4; count of bases not matched to a gene: 4. CDR3 length equals 13 residues. The method was immunoSEQ multiplex PCR; TCRdb's version includes in-frame clones alone and lacks a portion of them. The sample has under 7,000 clones, 68% seen once. Study findings and constraints: Compared with controls, irradiated tumors showed greater TCR clonality.

As to treatment: treatment-naive control, cytoreductive nephrectomy. Controls included a few female and about a dozen male donors, resected 2011 to 2014. The sequences come from tumor tissue, collected from a patient whose treatment was nephrectomy without radiotherapy. This chain joins TRBV2 and TRBJ2-1, with 9 bases matching TRBD2. The clonotype comes from a human donor with renal cell carcinoma. The CDR3 sequence is CASASGDYNEQFF. The DNA of the CDR3 is TGTGCCAGTGCTAGCGGGGATTACAATGAGCAGTTCTTC.